The rows below give T cell receptor beta chains drawn from one sample of a study of cytomegalovirus exposure and HLA in healthy donors. Here immunoSEQ multiplex PCR was the method, and the copy in TCRdb shows in-frame clones only, minus some. The sample shows 200,000 to 250,000 clones, and roughly 0.98% sits with its ten largest clones. The material sequenced was PBMCs. These receptors were obtained from a woman between 25 and 40 years old in good health and CMV-seropositive. The conserved cysteine and the conserved F or W are not part of the CDR3 here. D genes are given only for firm matches.

TRBJ1-5	TRBV10-3	TRBD1	ATSTGNSNQPQH
TRBJ1-5	TRBV27	.	ASSFPTGGRHQPQH
TRBJ2-3	TRBV5-6	TRBD1	ASSATGSTDTQY
TRBJ2-7	TRBV5-6	.	ASSIQGGYEQY
TRBJ1-3	TRBV5-1	.	ASSQEHSGNTIY
TRBJ2-1	TRBV7-9	.	ASSLDAGFGDNEQF
TRBJ2-5	TRBV7-9	.	ASSLEGLRETQY
TRBJ2-1	TRBV6-1	.	ASSPYNEQF
TRBJ2-7	TRBV5-6	.	ASSYGSEQY
TRBJ1-1	TRBV5-1	.	ASSLDWTLNTEAF
TRBJ1-1	TRBV2	.	ASRMGGVFSNTEAF
TRBJ2-1	TRBV7-6	.	ASTLGGSTREQF
TRBJ1-4	TRBV5-1	TRBD1	ASSVGTAQGLLF
TRBJ2-3	TRBV5-4	.	ASSSAQATSTDTQY
TRBJ1-1	TRBV5-1	.	ASSLLGFGNAEAF
TRBJ1-1	TRBV5-1	TRBD1	ASSLVRQGAGTEAF
TRBJ2-1	TRBV11-1	TRBD1	ASSSRGQVLNYNEQF
TRBJ2-7	TRBV2	.	ASRAIRRRTDEQY
TRBJ2-7	TRBV10-3	TRBD1	AIRGTGSKPHEQY
TRBJ2-4	TRBV6-5	TRBD1	ASSQGEAKNIQY
TRBJ2-5	TRBV5-1	TRBD2	ASSFSSGQETQY
TRBJ1-2	TRBV13	TRBD1	ASSSRTTGGDYGYT
TRBJ2-1	TRBV5-6	TRBD1	ASSLTGGPYNEQF
TRBJ1-3	TRBV7-9	TRBD1	ASSSRPGTENTIY
TRBJ1-5	TRBV19	TRBD1	ASKLSWDSLDLTYQPQH
TRBJ2-7	TRBV5-1	.	AKGVMGLNEQY
TRBJ2-7	TRBV6-1	TRBD1	ASSEGTGQGGSYEQY
TRBJ1-1	TRBV2	.	ASSENGDTEAF
TRBJ1-2	TRBV7-2	TRBD1	ASSGNRGIFGYT
TRBJ1-1	TRBV5-1	.	ASSLEQGIKLKAF
TRBJ2-2	TRBV4-1	TRBD2	ASSQDHRDLGTSGGYTGELF
TRBJ1-1	TRBV5-5	.	ASNRGPNTEAF
TRBJ2-5	TRBV19	TRBD2	ASSIVPHSGRVETQY
TRBJ1-1	TRBV6-5	.	ASSESRTEF
TRBJ2-7	TRBV7-6	.	ASSLDSGRGYEQY
TRBJ2-3	TRBV5-1	.	ASSLEDISTDTQY
TRBJ2-1	TRBV5-4	TRBD1	ASSVRDRGRNEQF
TRBJ2-4	TRBV29-1	.	SASQIGENIQY
TRBJ2-1	TRBV18	TRBD2	ASTWIGGDREQF
TRBJ2-3	TRBV5-4	TRBD2	ASSFQRGGRTDTQY
TRBJ1-5	TRBV14	.	ASSQGQGGNQPQH
TRBJ2-1	TRBV12-5	.	ASGRGGASYNEQF
TRBJ1-5	TRBV12-5	.	ASGLVAGQGNQPQH
TRBJ2-5	TRBV5-4	TRBD2	ASSLEGREGTQY
TRBJ2-7	TRBV6-5	TRBD1	ASSTTGVYEQY
TRBJ2-1	TRBV7-2	.	ASSLPVRESKQF